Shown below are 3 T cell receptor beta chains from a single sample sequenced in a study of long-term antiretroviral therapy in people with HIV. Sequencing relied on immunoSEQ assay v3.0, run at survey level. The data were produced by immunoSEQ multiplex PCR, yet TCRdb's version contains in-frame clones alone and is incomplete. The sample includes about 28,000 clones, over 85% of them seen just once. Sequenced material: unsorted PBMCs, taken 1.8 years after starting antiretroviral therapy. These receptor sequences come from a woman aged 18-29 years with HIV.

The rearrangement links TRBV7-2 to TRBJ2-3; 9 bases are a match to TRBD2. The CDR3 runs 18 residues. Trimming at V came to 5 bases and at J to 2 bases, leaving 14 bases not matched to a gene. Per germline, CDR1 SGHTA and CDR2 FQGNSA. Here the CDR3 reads CASSPQTSGHPFTDTQYF. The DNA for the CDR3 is TGTGCCAGCAGCCCACAGACTAGCGGACACCCATTCACAGATACGCAGTATTTT.

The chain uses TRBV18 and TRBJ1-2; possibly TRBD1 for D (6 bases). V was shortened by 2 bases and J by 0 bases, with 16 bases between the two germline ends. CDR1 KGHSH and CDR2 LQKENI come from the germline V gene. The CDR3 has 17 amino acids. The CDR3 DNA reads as TGTGCCAGCTCACCATCAAAGGTGGGGGCCGCTAACTATGGCTACACCTTC. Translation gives CASSPSKVGAANYGYTF. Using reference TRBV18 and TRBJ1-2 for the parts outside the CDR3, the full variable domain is NAGVMQNPRHLVRRRGQEARLRCSPMKGHSHVYWYRQLPEEGLKFMVYLQKENIIDESGMPKERFSAEFPKEGPSILRIQQVVRGDSAAYFCASSPSKVGAANYGYTFGSGTRLTVV.

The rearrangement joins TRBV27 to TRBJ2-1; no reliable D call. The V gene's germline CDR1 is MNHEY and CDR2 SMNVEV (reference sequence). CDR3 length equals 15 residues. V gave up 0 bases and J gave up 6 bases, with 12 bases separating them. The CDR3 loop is CASSLSSWGSNEQFF. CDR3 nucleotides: TGTGCCAGCAGTTTATCGTCCTGGGGAAGCAATGAGCAGTTCTTC.